These T cell receptor beta chains were read from a single sample in a study of blood T cells in healthy people across ages. Each CDR3 protein is one row after TCRdb ran MiXCR on the 5' RACE reads. This sample has about 1.6 million distinct CDR3 sequences; around 36% occur once, and the top ten carry about 10%. The sample consisted of blood. These receptors were taken from a young woman in good health. CDR3s include the opening cysteine and the closing phenylalanine or tryptophan. The order of the fields is CDR3 protein, clone size, D gene, V gene. A D gene is named only where the DNA matches it firmly. Rows may omit the clone size; those that give it use once, few, many or a size class.

CDR3: CASGRLGETQYF
size: -
D: -
V: TRBV3-1

CDR3: CSARASFEQYF
size: many
D: -
V: TRBV20-1

CDR3: CASSFRPGTVLSSSYNEQFF
size: few
D: TRBD1
V: TRBV7-9

CDR3: CAIPGLASNEQFF
size: few
D: TRBD2
V: TRBV2

CDR3: CASNYYRGTTGQPQHF
size: -
D: TRBD1
V: TRBV28

CDR3: CSVAVAGGPREQYF
size: few
D: TRBD2
V: TRBV29-1

CDR3: CASSQGGRQANSPLHF
size: -
D: TRBD1
V: TRBV11-2

CDR3: CASSSSGSGDTQYF
size: few
D: TRBD2
V: TRBV6-1

CDR3: CASSVFITDTQYF
size: -
D: -
V: TRBV9

CDR3: CSARARLAARATDTQYF
size: -
D: TRBD2
V: TRBV20-1

CDR3: CASSEALAGNTDTQYF
size: -
D: -
V: TRBV6-1

CDR3: CASSRGGQGKTQYF
size: many
D: TRBD1
V: TRBV4-1

CDR3: CASSRSGRAQEEQFF
size: few
D: TRBD2
V: TRBV7-2

CDR3: CATSRDPLSGHEQFF
size: many
D: -
V: TRBV15

CDR3: CSARMLAEAYNEQFF
size: -
D: TRBD2
V: TRBV20-1

CDR3: CASDGGLRNEQFF
size: few
D: -
V: TRBV28

CDR3: CSAQGHRLTEQYF
size: few
D: -
V: TRBV20-1

CDR3: CASSPYLAGLDTQYF
size: -
D: TRBD2
V: TRBV5-1

CDR3: CASSLDGLFGLYNEQFF
size: once
D: -
V: TRBV11-2

CDR3: CASRFGTAIGGELFF
size: few
D: -
V: TRBV19

CDR3: CATSDRDEQYF
size: few
D: -
V: TRBV24-1

CDR3: CSVVPLGRDTQYF
size: -
D: -
V: TRBV29-1

CDR3: CAISDSSGRDNEQFF
size: -
D: TRBD2
V: TRBV10-3

CDR3: CASSVAGTGNYEQYF
size: few
D: TRBD1
V: TRBV9

CDR3: CASIGRYTEAFF
size: few
D: -
V: TRBV6-5

CDR3: CASKERTEAFF
size: few
D: -
V: TRBV2

CDR3: CAIGLQGAGYGYTF
size: -
D: TRBD1
V: TRBV10-3

CDR3: CAISAGSTYEQYF
size: few
D: -
V: TRBV10-3

CDR3: CSARPLAGGTDTQYF
size: many
D: TRBD2
V: TRBV20-1

CDR3: CASSLGPNRGYKNIQYF
size: -
D: TRBD1
V: TRBV11-2

CDR3: CASSQGTETGWNEKLFF
size: -
D: TRBD1
V: TRBV5-1

CDR3: CASSLEGVPYEQYF
size: many
D: -
V: TRBV5-1

CDR3: CASSPTSGNTGELFF
size: -
D: TRBD2
V: TRBV5-1

CDR3: CASRASGRHNEQFF
size: -
D: TRBD2
V: TRBV3-1

CDR3: CASSQGLAGYTDTQYF
size: -
D: TRBD2
V: TRBV4-1

CDR3: CASSLERGSEQYF
size: -
D: -
V: TRBV11-2